Detailed here is one T cell receptor (beta chain). Its cognate antigen is unknown. Germline is not matched at one junction end, which may reflect a read error. Donors, without exception, were Caucasian adults residing in Nashville, Tennessee. This was a deep-level run. The data were produced by immunoSEQ multiplex PCR, yet TCRdb's version contains in-frame clones alone and is incomplete. The sample lists about 480,000 clones; 79% were seen once. The record originates from a study of shared clonotypes between healthy human individuals. Germline assignment: CDR1 SSHAT and CDR2 FNYEAQ (reference sequence). The CDR3 totals 14 residues. Regarding the study as a whole: The authors expected sequencing depth to affect clonotype sharing among donors.

The receptor was derived from a woman aged 40 to 50 in good health. Some clones in this sample may be carry-over from other donors' samples. What was sequenced was PBMCs. The rearrangement uses TRBV7-7 and TRBJ1-4; D is possibly TRBD1 (5 bases). CDR3 DNA sequence: TGTGCTAGCAGCTTCGGACACGTTAATGAAAAACTGTTTTTT. This sequence encodes CASSFGHVNEKLFF.